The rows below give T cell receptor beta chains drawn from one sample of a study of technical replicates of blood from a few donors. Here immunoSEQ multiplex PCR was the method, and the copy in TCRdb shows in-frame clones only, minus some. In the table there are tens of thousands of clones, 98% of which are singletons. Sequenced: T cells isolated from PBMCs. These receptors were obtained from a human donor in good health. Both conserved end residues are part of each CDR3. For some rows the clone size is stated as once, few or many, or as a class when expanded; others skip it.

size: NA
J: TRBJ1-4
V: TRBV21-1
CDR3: CASSYRDTRSEKLFF

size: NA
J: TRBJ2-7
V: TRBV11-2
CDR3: CASSLLAGQGIYEQYF

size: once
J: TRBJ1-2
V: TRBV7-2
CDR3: CASSLVIGQGAGGYTF

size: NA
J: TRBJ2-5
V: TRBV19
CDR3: CASSRNLQGLETQYF

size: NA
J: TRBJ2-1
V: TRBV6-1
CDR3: CASSFLAGEREQFF

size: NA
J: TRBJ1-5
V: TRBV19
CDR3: CASSFQGSGQPQHF

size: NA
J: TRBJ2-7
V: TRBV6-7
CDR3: CASSYPHF

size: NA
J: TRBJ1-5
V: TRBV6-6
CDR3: CASEYRFNQPQHF

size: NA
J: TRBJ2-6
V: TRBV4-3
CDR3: CASSQDAGSGANVLTF

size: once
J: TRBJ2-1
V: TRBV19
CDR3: CASSMDTLAGGYYNEQFF

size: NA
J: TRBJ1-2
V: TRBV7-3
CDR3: CASSHRDKDGYTF

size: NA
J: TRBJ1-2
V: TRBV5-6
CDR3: CASSTGLSVDGYTF

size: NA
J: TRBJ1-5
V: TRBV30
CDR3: CAFQHRENQPQHF

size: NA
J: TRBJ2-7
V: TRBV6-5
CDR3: CASRPTGESSYEQYF

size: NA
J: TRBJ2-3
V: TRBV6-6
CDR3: CASSSVGTENTDTQYF

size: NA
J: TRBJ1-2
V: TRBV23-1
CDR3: CASSQTQGNTMKANYGYTF

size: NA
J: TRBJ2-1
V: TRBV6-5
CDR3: CASSHLRSALNEQFF

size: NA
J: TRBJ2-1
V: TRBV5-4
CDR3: CASSQGLAGGGFF

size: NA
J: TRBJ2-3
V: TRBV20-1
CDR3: CSAPRTDTQYF

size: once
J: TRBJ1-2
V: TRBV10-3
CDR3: CAISESSRQGNYGYTF

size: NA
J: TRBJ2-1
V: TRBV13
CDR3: CASSPGLTRRDEQFF

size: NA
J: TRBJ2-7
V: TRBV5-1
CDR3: CASSLERGLGEQYF

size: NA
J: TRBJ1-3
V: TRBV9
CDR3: CASSTQSSPAGMTNTIYF

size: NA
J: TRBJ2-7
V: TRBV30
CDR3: CAWSASGTGFSYEQYF

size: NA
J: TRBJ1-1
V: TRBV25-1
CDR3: CASSHAGFEAFF

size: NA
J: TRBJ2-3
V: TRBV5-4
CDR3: CASSLLADTQYF

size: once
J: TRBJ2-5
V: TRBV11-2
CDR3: CASSALLAGRETQYF

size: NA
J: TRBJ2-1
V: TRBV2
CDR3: CASSSGYGQFF

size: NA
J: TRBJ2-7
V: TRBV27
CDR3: CASKQSPGAYEQYF

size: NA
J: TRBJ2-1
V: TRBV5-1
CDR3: CASSLPGQELYNEQFF

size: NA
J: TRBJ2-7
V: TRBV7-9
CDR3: CASSLGTLAAF

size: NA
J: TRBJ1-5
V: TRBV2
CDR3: CASSEHSKQPQHF

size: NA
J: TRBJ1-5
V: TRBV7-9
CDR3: CASSLSGDNQPQHF

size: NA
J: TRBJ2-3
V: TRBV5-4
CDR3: CASSSGAGLTDTQYF

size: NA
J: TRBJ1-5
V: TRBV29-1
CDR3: CSVEGGSNQPQHF

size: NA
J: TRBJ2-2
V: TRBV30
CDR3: CAWSLSRNTGELFF

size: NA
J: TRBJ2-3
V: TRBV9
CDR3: CASSVGGNSKDTQYF

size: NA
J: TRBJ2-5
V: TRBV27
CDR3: CASSDGQWGTETQYF

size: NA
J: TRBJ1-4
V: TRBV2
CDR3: CASSEFRGVNEKLFF

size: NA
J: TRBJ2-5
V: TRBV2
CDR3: CASRPRDRWGQETQYF

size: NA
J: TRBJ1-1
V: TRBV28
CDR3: CASSGGGMNTEAFF

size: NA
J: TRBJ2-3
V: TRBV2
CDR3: CASSRDSSTDTQYF

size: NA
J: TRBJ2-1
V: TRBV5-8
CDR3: CASSLVGINEQFF

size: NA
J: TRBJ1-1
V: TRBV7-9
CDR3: CASSHHGSEAFF

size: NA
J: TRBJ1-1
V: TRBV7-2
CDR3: CASSSTGFAFF

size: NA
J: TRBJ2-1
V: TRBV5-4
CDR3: CASSLDLSSYNEQFF

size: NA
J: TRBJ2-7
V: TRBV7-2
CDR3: CASSSGLAMDEQYF

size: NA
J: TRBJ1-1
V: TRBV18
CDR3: CASSRHRGHLNTEAFF

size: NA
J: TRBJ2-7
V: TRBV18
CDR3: CASSPYYWGSWYF

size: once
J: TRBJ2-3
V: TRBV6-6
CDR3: CASMDQRRSTDTQYF

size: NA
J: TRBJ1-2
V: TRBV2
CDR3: CASLDNLNYGYTF

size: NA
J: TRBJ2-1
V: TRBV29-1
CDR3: CSVEGLTNFHNEQFF

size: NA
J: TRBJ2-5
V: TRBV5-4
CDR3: CASSASGRYETQYF